This T cell receptor beta chain derives from a study of blood T cell repertoires in COVID-19 (dated by TCRdb to the early 2020s). Concerning the study at large: Samples covering the acute and convalescent phases of COVID-19 were provided by collaborators in the United States, Italy and Spain. The prospective study material was composed of cDNA or gDNA derived from T cells, B-cell-depleted T cells, or PBMCs. Deeply sampled blood TCRbeta repertoires from subjects exposed to, actively infected with, or recovered from COVID-19 were included in the dataset. The repertoires were released in a freely available public database meant as a resource for research on the immune response to SARS-CoV-2. Samples were obtained from the ongoing ImmuneRACE study (first 160 participants) and from about 1,300 subjects provided by 6 global collaborators. Nearly every sample came with metadata listing a de-identified subject ID, COVID-19 status, age in years and sex. Where HLA class I and class II types were available, the types were taken from metadata supplied by the sample provider, not from assay-based typing. Paper-wide results and their limitations: Clinical and demographic metadata were provided uncurated, with the amount varying by source and participant.

Enrolling through a virtual design, the prospective study's participants ranged in age from roughly 18 to 90 years and lived across approximately 25 United States geographic areas. In the prospective study, participants were assigned to cohorts based on the clinical history participants reported in a screening survey and a study questionnaire. ImmuneRACE Cohort 3 recovered participants were defined by two consecutive negative NP/OP PCR tests, healthcare professional clearance, or symptom resolution. In the prospective study, whole blood, serum and a nasopharyngeal or oropharyngeal swab were collected from each participant by mobile phlebotomists. Prospective study participants could optionally give additional blood draws and questionnaires over an approximately 2-month period. Before DNA extraction, prospective study blood samples were shipped either frozen or at room temperature. This clone appeared a few times. Its antigen remains undetermined. Qualities for individual bases were not recorded, and no much larger clone is one base off.

TCRbeta CDR3 regions were amplified from genomic DNA using the immunoSEQ Assay, a bias-controlled multiplex PCR. As for the authors' bioinformatics: The number of nucleated cells in each sample was estimated from the amplification of reference gene primers within the assay. To quantify the absolute abundance of each unique TCRbeta CDR3 rearrangement, sequence reads were collapsed and filtered. For each sample, productive Simpson clonality was calculated as the square root of Simpson's diversity index across productive rearrangements. This is the immuneACCESS table as TCRdb keeps it, with only in-frame sequences that have V and J called. A part of the clones is gone; compared with another copy, unresolved V genes explain less than half, and the rest is unexplained. From that table come the V and J calls and clone size; the DNA was used to work out D and trimming. The sample table lists roughly 230,000 clones, 82% of them with a count of one. The top ten clones comprise 3% to 4% of the sample.

The CDR3 runs 13 amino acids, cysteine and phenylalanine included. Here the CDR3 DNA is all that survives: 39 bases in frame from base 1. V is clipped by 5 bases and J by 0 bases, and the sequence between their germline boundaries is 5 bases long. The TCR originated in a woman aged 55 to 70 who had recovered from COVID-19. The receptor chain draws on TRBV12-3 or TRBV12-4 and TRBJ1-5, with no confidently assigned D gene. The sequencing input was PBMCs or T cells enriched from blood (not recorded which). The bases are TGTGCCAGCAGTCTTAATAGCAATCAGCCCCAGCATTTT. It specifies CASSLNSNQPQHF.